Following are 26 T cell receptor beta chains from one sample sequenced in a study of T cells in Graves' hyperthyroidism and ophthalmopathy. Amplified regions were TCR beta CDR3 sequences from RNA transcripts. A first-round RT-PCR of the TCR CDR3 used the HTBI primer set. Using its own MiXCR run on the multiplex PCR reads, TCRdb lists one record per CDR3 protein. The sample carries over 400,000 distinct CDR3 sequences, about 15% recorded once. What was sequenced was blood. The receptors here all came from a man in his late teens or twenties with Graves' ophthalmopathy.

Ten or more counts support this clonotype. The rearrangement joins TRBV5-1 to TRBJ2-3; TRBD2 agrees at 11 bases. Germline CDR1 is SGHRS and CDR2 is YFSETQ. Trimming at V came to 2 bases and at J to 3 bases, leaving 5 bases not matched to a gene. This CDR3 comprises 16 residues. CDR3 bases: TGCGCCAGCAGCTTAGGTTCTAGCGGGAGGACAGATACGCAGTATTTT. This encodes CASSLGSSGRTDTQYF.

This clonotype was seen at least ten times. The rearrangement uses TRBV11-3 and TRBJ1-3; 7 nucleotides line up with TRBD1. The germline V gene encodes CDR1 SGHNT and CDR2 YENEEA. The V segment lost 5 bases and the J segment 7 bases; nucleotides outside the gene matches: 8. This CDR3 comprises 14 residues. CDR3 sequence reads: CASSLTGYQNTIYF. The CDR3 bases are TGTGCCAGCAGCCTGACAGGGTATCAGAACACCATATATTTT.

This clonotype was detected many times. The rearrangement links TRBV3-1 to TRBJ1-4; D unclear. Germline-derived CDR1 and CDR2 are LGHDT and YNNKEL (reference sequence). The CDR3 has 13 amino acids. Trimming removed 2 bases at V and 8 bases at J, with 9 bases between. In DNA, the CDR3 is TGTGCCAGCAGCCAACGAGGTGGGGAAAAACTGTTTTTT. The encoded protein is CASSQRGGEKLFF.

The table lists this clonotype with many counts. This rearrangement joins TRBV7-9 to TRBJ1-5; D call uncertain. This CDR3 is 17 amino acids long. V dropped 5 bases and J dropped 0 bases, with 17 bases sitting between them. Germline lookup yields CDR1 SEHNR and CDR2 FQNEAQ (reference sequence). The CDR3 DNA reads as TGTGCCAGCAGCGCATGTGCGGGTACCCATAGCAATCAGCCCCAGCATTTT. Protein sequence: CASSACAGTHSNQPQHF.

This clonotype was seen many times. CDR3: CAWSVGQGLGKNIQYF. The CDR3, as DNA: TGTGCCTGGAGTGTAGGACAGGGGCTTGGCAAAAACATTCAGTACTTC. J is TRBJ2-4 and V is TRBV30; 9 nucleotides match TRBD1. The CDR3 consists of 16 residues. The junction had 6 bases not matched to a gene; V was cut back by 0 bases and J by 3 bases. The germline V gene has CDR1 GTSNPN and CDR2 SVGIG (reference sequence).

This clonotype was observed a few times. For the CDR3, the DNA is TGTGCCAGCAGCGTAGGGCCAACCACCGGGGAGCTGTTTTTT. Residues: CASSVGPTTGELFF. This chain links TRBV9 with TRBJ2-2; D remains unclear. Germline lookup yields CDR1 SGDLS and CDR2 YYNGEE. V lost 0 bases and J 4 bases, leaving 7 bases between the germline ends. CDR3 length: 14 amino acids.

About this clonotype itself: A read error may be the cause here, since a much bigger clone is one base away. The gene calls are TRBV12-3 or TRBV12-4 and TRBJ1-2; D unresolved. The length of the CDR3 is 11 residues. Trimming left V 10 bases short and J 6 bases short, with 12 bases between. CDR3 coding DNA: TGTGCCACCACGGAGGGAAATGGCTACACCTTC. It yields the protein CATTEGNGYTF.

The chain joins TRBV5-1 to TRBJ2-5; TRBD2 matches 10 bases. Germline V lookup: CDR1 SGHRS, CDR2 YFSETQ. The J segment lost 4 bases and the V segment lost 4 bases, leaving 10 bases of the junction unmatched. This CDR3 is 16 amino acids long. The CDR3 protein is CASSRELAGVRETQYF. DNA for the CDR3: TGCGCCAGCAGCAGAGAGCTAGCGGGAGTGAGAGAGACCCAGTACTTC.

This clonotype has only one observation. The chain employs TRBV10-3 and TRBJ1-5; no clear D. Germline values: CDR1 ENHRY, CDR2 SYGVKD. The length of the CDR3 is 13 residues. With 6 bases removed from V and 4 bases from J, the gap between germline ends came to 10 bases. CDR3 sequence reads: CAIRNDTNQPQHF. Here the CDR3 DNA reads TGTGCCATCAGAAATGACACTAATCAGCCCCAGCATTTT.

As concerns this clonotype: One junction end disagrees with the germline gene, perhaps due to a read error. The gene calls are TRBV5-1 and TRBJ2-3; D remains unclear. The CDR3 spans 16 residues. Germline CDR1 and CDR2: SGHRS and YFSETQ. CDR3 amino acids: CVSSRLGWGSEDTQYF. The CDR3 nucleotides read TGCGTCAGCAGTCGGTTGGGTTGGGGATCTGAGGATACGCAGTATTTT.

This clonotype was counted at least ten times. This chain links TRBV6-1 with TRBJ2-3, with D perhaps given as TRBD1 or TRBD2 (5 bases each). V dropped 6 bases and J dropped 2 bases, with 12 bases sitting between them. Germline CDR1 and CDR2: MNHNS and SASEGT. The CDR3 consists of 14 residues. CDR3 sequence (DNA): TGTGCCAGCAGCCTACGGGGCTTCACAGATACGCAGTATTTT. Amino acids: CASSLRGFTDTQYF.

This clonotype was counted many times. The chain couples TRBV13 to TRBJ2-5; D is unresolved. This CDR3 has 13 amino acids. V dropped 2 bases and J dropped 4 bases, with 8 bases sitting between them. CDR1 PRHDT and CDR2 FYEKMQ come from the germline V gene (reference sequence). CDR3 sequence: CASSLPSGETQYF. CDR3 sequence (DNA): TGTGCCAGCAGCTTACCTAGTGGAGAGACCCAGTACTTC.

This clonotype was seen only a few times. The gene calls are TRBV24-1 and TRBJ2-1, with 10 positions matching TRBD2. Germline loops: CDR1 KGHDR, CDR2 SFDVKD. Trimming took 1 base from V and 5 from J; bases not matched to a gene: 4. The CDR3 is made up of 16 amino acids. CDR3 loop: CATSDFSGRPHNEQFF. The CDR3, as DNA: TGTGCCACCAGTGATTTTAGCGGGAGGCCCCACAATGAGCAGTTCTTC.

This clonotype was seen many times. V gene TRBV12-3 or TRBV12-4 combines with J gene TRBJ2-5; D remains unclear. Deletions cut 4 bases from V and 2 bases from J, with 14 bases between. The CDR3 runs to 15 residues. CDR3 DNA sequence: TGTGCCAGCAGTTCGCCTGCGGCGGAACAAGAGACCCAGTACTTC. This encodes CASSSPAAEQETQYF.

This clonotype was observed at least ten times. The chain couples TRBV27 to TRBJ2-1, with TRBD2 as a possible D gene (6 bases). The CDR3 has 15 residues. The V end was cut by 5 bases, the J end by 3 bases, with 14 bases between. Germline-derived CDR1 and CDR2 are MNHEY and SMNVEV (reference sequence). CDR3 region: CASSGLTSYYNEQFF. CDR3 bases: TGTGCCAGCAGTGGGTTAACTAGCTACTACAATGAGCAGTTCTTC.

This clonotype was recorded many times. This chain uses TRBV18 with TRBJ1-2; D remains ambiguous. Germline V gives CDR1 KGHSH, CDR2 LQKENI. V shed 2 bases and J shed 0 bases, with 10 bases lying between them. The CDR3 has 15 residues. The CDR3 DNA reads TGTGCCAGCTCACCAAGTGGAGGAGCTAACTATGGCTACACCTTC. Translation gives CASSPSGGANYGYTF.

This clonotype was observed a few times. The CDR3 protein is CASSPNTNGNTIYF. The CDR3 DNA reads TGTGCCAGCAGCCCCAACACCAATGGAAACACCATATATTTT. The chain couples TRBV7-9 to TRBJ1-3; D remains ambiguous. Trimming stripped 5 bases from V and 3 bases from J, with 11 bases between. This CDR3 has 14 residues. The germline CDR1 and CDR2 sequences are SEHNR and FQNEAQ (reference sequence).

This clonotype was observed at least ten times. In nucleotides, the CDR3 is TGTGCCAGCAGCGACCGAGCGGGAGGTGAAGGTGAGCAGTTCTTC. Translating gives CASSDRAGGEGEQFF. The J gene is TRBJ2-1, the V gene TRBV7-8; TRBD2 matches 9 bases. This CDR3 spans 15 amino acids. Germline V gene lookup returns CDR1 SGHVS and CDR2 FQNEAQ. V was clipped by 5 bases and J by 9 bases; unmatched bases: 11.

This clonotype turned up a few times. J is TRBJ1-5 and V is TRBV6-1, with no clear D. Germline V gene lookup returns CDR1 MNHNS and CDR2 SASEGT. CDR3 length: 14 amino acids. Between the trimmed V and J ends, which lost 6 bases and 3 bases, there was a span of 12 bases. CDR3 bases: TGTGCCAGCAGGGTTCTCGGCCTCAATCAGCCCCAGCATTTT. It codes for CASRVLGLNQPQHF.

The sample holds many counts of this clonotype. This chain joins TRBV7-8 and TRBJ1-2, with 8 nucleotides matching TRBD1. From germline, CDR1 is SGHVS and CDR2 FQNEAQ. With 4 bases clipped from V and 7 bases from J, the junction kept 11 bases outside the gene matches. This CDR3 has 15 amino acids. CDR3 in DNA: TGTGCCAGCAGCTCGCCTGCGACAGGGGAATCTGGCTACACCTTC. Protein product: CASSSPATGESGYTF. Complete variable domain (other parts from reference TRBV7-8 and TRBJ1-2): GAGVSQSPRYKVAKRGQDVALRCDPISGHVSLFWYQQALGQGPEFLTYFQNEAQLDKSGLPSDRFFAERPEGSVSTLKIQRTQQEDSAVYLCASSSPATGESGYTFGSGTRLTVV.

This clonotype was counted ten times or more. The DNA for the CDR3 is TGTGCCAGCAGCTTAGCCCAGGCCTCCTACAATGAGCAGTTCTTC. Protein product: CASSLAQASYNEQFF. The rearrangement joins TRBV7-8 to TRBJ2-1; D gene unclear. Between the trimmed V and J ends, which lost 0 bases and 0 bases, there was a span of 6 bases. Germline V gene lookup returns CDR1 SGHVS and CDR2 FQNEAQ. CDR3 length: 15 amino acids.

Ten or more counts support this clonotype. The CDR3 DNA reads as TGTGCCAGCTCACCACAATCGGGGCCGAGGGAGCAGTACTTC. This sequence encodes CASSPQSGPREQYF. V gene TRBV18 combines with J gene TRBJ2-7; D is tentatively TRBD1 or TRBD2 (5 bases each). V lost 1 base to trimming and J lost 7 bases, with 14 bases between them. The germline gives CDR1 KGHSH, CDR2 LQKENI. The CDR3 consists of 14 residues.

The chain joins TRBV7-9 to TRBJ1-4; D gene ambiguous. The CDR3 runs to 14 residues. Germline lookup yields CDR1 SEHNR and CDR2 FQNEAQ (reference sequence). Trimming removed 5 bases at V and 10 bases at J, with 17 bases between. The CDR3: CASSPDGSYLKLFF. The CDR3 bases are TGTGCCAGCAGCCCGGACGGTTCATATCTAAAACTGTTTTTT.

CDR3 amino acids: CASSVPGRNSPLHF. The CDR3 DNA reads TGTGCCAGCAGCGTACCGGGACGTAATTCACCCCTCCACTTT. This sequence joins TRBV9 and TRBJ1-6; tentative D call: TRBD1 (5 bases). Trimming left V 1 base short and J 6 bases short, with 8 bases between. CDR1 and CDR2 from the germline V gene are SGDLS and YYNGEE. The length of the CDR3 is 14 residues.

This clonotype was counted at least ten times. This chain links TRBV11-1 with TRBJ2-2; no firm D call. CDR3 length: 13 amino acids. Germline values: CDR1 SGHAT, CDR2 FQDESV (reference sequence). Trimming left V 2 bases short and J 6 bases short, with 7 bases between. The CDR3 DNA follows: TGTGCCAGCAGCTTACGGTCCTCCGGGGAGCTGTTTTTT. It codes for CASSLRSSGELFF.

The chain links TRBV24-1 to TRBJ2-7; no clear D gene. Germline assignment: CDR1 KGHDR and CDR2 SFDVKD. Trimming left V 5 bases short and J 0 bases short, with 7 bases between. This CDR3 is built from 13 residues. CDR3 nucleotides: TGTGCCACCAGTGTGCCGGTCTCCTACGAGCAGTACTTC. It encodes CATSVPVSYEQYF.